These T cell receptor beta chains were read from a single sample in a study of radiotherapy plus CTLA-4 blockade in lung cancer. TCRdb keeps only in-frame clones here, not all; method: immunoSEQ multiplex PCR. The table has under 15,000 clones, roughly four fifths seen once. The specimen was peripheral blood, collected from a patient treated with radiotherapy plus ipilimumab. Receptors were obtained from a human donor with non-small cell lung cancer that progressed on radiotherapy plus ipilimumab. The CDR3 runs from the conserved cysteine through the conserved F or W. A D gene is named only where the DNA matches it firmly. Clone size is shown for a subset of rows, as once, few, many or a class of expanded clone.

TRBD2,TRBJ2-2,TRBV4-2,-,CASSQKSGGALEGTGELFF,TGTGCCAGCAGCCAAAAAAGCGGGGGGGCACTTGAGGGCACCGGGGAGCTGTTTTTT
-,TRBJ2-5,TRBV25-1,-,CASSPQETQYF,TGTGCCAGCAGTCCCCAAGAGACCCAGTACTTC
-,TRBJ2-2,TRBV7-9,-,CASSLAGFTGELFF,TGTGCCAGCAGCTTAGCGGGGTTCACCGGGGAGCTGTTTTTT
-,TRBJ2-7,TRBV18,-,CASSPPTWNEQYF,TGTGCCAGCTCACCACCCACGTGGAACGAGCAGTACTTC
-,TRBJ2-7,TRBV19,-,CASSITPVYEQYF,TGTGCCAGTAGTATCACCCCGGTCTACGAGCAGTACTTC
-,TRBJ2-1,TRBV7-3,-,CASSLPENNEQFF,TGTGCCAGCAGCTTACCGGAGAACAATGAGCAGTTCTTC
-,TRBJ1-1,TRBV7-9,-,CASSLDQGTEAFF,TGTGCCAGCAGCTTAGACCAGGGCACTGAAGCTTTCTTT
-,TRBJ2-1,TRBV11-2,-,CASSLAGGWEQFF,TGTGCCAGCAGCTTAGCCGGGGGATGGGAGCAGTTCTTC
-,TRBJ1-4,TRBV7-9,once,CASSSFATNEKLFF,TGTGCCAGCAGCTCCTTTGCAACTAATGAAAAACTGTTTTTT
TRBD1,TRBJ1-1,TRBV2,once,CASRGQGAEAFF,TGTGCCAGCAGGGGACAGGGGGCTGAAGCTTTCTTT
-,TRBJ1-5,TRBV2,-,CASTRDGNQPQHF,TGTGCCAGCACCAGGGACGGGAATCAGCCCCAGCATTTT
-,TRBJ1-2,TRBV27,-,CASSGRPYGYTF,TGTGCCAGCAGTGGTCGTCCCTATGGCTACACCTTC
-,TRBJ1-4,TRBV7-9,-,CASSLVLQGGEKLFF,TGTGCCAGCAGCTTAGTGCTTCAGGGTGGAGAAAAACTGTTTTTT
-,TRBJ1-5,TRBV27,-,CASRPGIVSNQPQHF,TGTGCCAGCAGGCCCGGGATTGTGAGCAATCAGCCCCAGCATTTT
-,TRBJ2-6,TRBV9,-,CASSVDGGAGANVLTF,TGTGCCAGCAGCGTAGACGGGGGAGCAGGGGCCAACGTCCTGACTTTC
-,TRBJ1-1,TRBV5-8,-,CASSRPTNTEAFF,TGTGCCAGCAGTCGACCAACAAACACTGAAGCTTTCTTT
-,TRBJ1-2,TRBV28,-,CASDPGTTNYGYTF,TGTGCCAGCGATCCTGGGACTACTAACTATGGCTACACCTTC
-,TRBJ2-3,TRBV18,-,CASSPRRDSSTDTQYF,TGTGCCAGCTCACCAAGAAGGGATTCTAGCACAGATACGCAGTATTTT
-,TRBJ1-1,TRBV28,-,CASSFPGNGNTEAFF,TGTGCCAGCAGTTTTCCAGGGAATGGGAACACTGAAGCTTTCTTT
-,TRBJ1-1,TRBV5-8,-,CASSFRGLNTEAFF,TGTGCCAGCAGCTTTCGGGGCTTGAACACTGAAGCTTTCTTT
TRBD2,TRBJ2-1,TRBV18,-,CASSPTSGDNEQFF,TGTGCCAGCTCACCCACTAGCGGGGACAATGAGCAGTTCTTC
-,TRBJ1-1,TRBV25-1,large,CASSFHRAGTEAFF,TGTGCCAGCAGTTTTCACAGGGCGGGCACTGAAGCTTTCTTT
TRBD2,TRBJ2-5,TRBV19,once,CASSQRGAKETQYF,TGTGCCAGTAGTCAGCGGGGGGCCAAAGAGACCCAGTACTTC
-,TRBJ2-3,TRBV13,few,CASSLGRAGLSTDTQYF,TGTGCCAGCAGCCTCGGGCGGGCGGGGTTAAGCACAGATACGCAGTATTTT
TRBD2,TRBJ2-5,TRBV9,-,CASSVHGGIQETQYF,TGTGCCAGCAGCGTACACGGGGGGATCCAAGAGACCCAGTACTTC
-,TRBJ2-2,TRBV5-1,-,CASSLGNAPTGELFF,TGCGCCAGCAGCTTGGGCAATGCCCCCACCGGGGAGCTGTTTTTT
-,TRBJ1-5,TRBV6-1,-,CASSEAGVNQPQHF,TGTGCCAGCAGTGAAGCTGGGGTAAATCAGCCCCAGCATTTT
-,TRBJ1-2,TRBV5-4,-,CASSLVTDYGYTF,TGTGCCAGCAGCTTGGTGACAGACTATGGCTACACCTTC
TRBD2,TRBJ2-3,TRBV19,once,CASSRTSGGPADTQYF,TGTGCCAGTAGTCGCACTAGCGGGGGCCCCGCAGATACGCAGTATTTT
TRBD1,TRBJ1-2,TRBV7-3,once,CASSLGQGRGGYTF,TGCGCCAGCAGCCTTGGACAGGGGCGCGGAGGCTACACCTTC
-,TRBJ1-1,TRBV18,once,CASSRATNTEAFF,TGTGCCAGCTCAAGGGCCACGAACACTGAAGCTTTCTTT
-,TRBJ1-1,TRBV4-3,-,CASSLTQNTEAFF,TGCGCCAGCAGCCTTACACAGAACACTGAAGCTTTCTTT
-,TRBJ2-3,TRBV5-1,-,CASSLGEAGIDTQYF,TGCGCCAGCAGCTTGGGGGAGGCAGGGATAGATACGCAGTATTTT
TRBD1,TRBJ1-2,TRBV13,few,CASSSRDSNYGYTF,TGTGCCAGCAGTAGCCGGGACAGCAACTATGGCTACACCTTC
TRBD2,TRBJ2-7,TRBV5-4,-,CASSSGKRGGPGEQYF,TGTGCCAGCAGCTCGGGAAAGCGGGGGGGCCCGGGAGAGCAGTACTTC
-,TRBJ2-3,TRBV11-1,-,CASSLDSGSTDTQYF,TGTGCCAGCAGCTTAGATTCCGGTTCCACAGATACGCAGTATTTT
TRBD1,TRBJ2-7,TRBV6-5,-,CASSYSGQGVSYEQYF,TGTGCCAGCAGTTACTCGGGACAGGGCGTATCCTACGAGCAGTACTTC
-,TRBJ2-7,TRBV9,-,CASSLQGTHEQYF,TGTGCCAGCAGTTTACAGGGTACCCACGAGCAGTACTTC
-,TRBJ1-2,TRBV9,-,CASSVGRAGNYGYTF,TGTGCCAGCAGCGTAGGAAGGGCCGGGAACTATGGCTACACCTTC
-,TRBJ1-2,TRBV5-1,-,CASSLQGESYGYTF,TGCGCCAGCAGCTTACAAGGGGAGAGCTATGGCTACACCTTC
-,TRBJ2-3,TRBV7-9,-,CASSLGSSGLGTDTQYF,TGTGCCAGCAGCTTGGGGTCATCCGGGCTCGGCACAGATACGCAGTATTTT